A selection of T cell receptor beta chains follows, all from one sample in a study of neurological immune-mediated disorders. One entry per CDR3 protein results from TCRdb running MiXCR on the 5' RACE reads. This table holds about 46,000 distinct CDR3 sequences, roughly 3.2% found once. Sequenced input: PBMCs. The source of these receptors is a woman in her forties or fifties with multiple sclerosis. The CDR3 runs from the conserved cysteine through the conserved F or W. Each record gives: J gene, D gene, clone size, V gene, CDR3 protein, CDR3 DNA. D genes are given only for firm matches. Expanded clones get a size class; other rows say once, few or many, or leave the size out.

TRBJ2-7,TRBD1,many,TRBV7-8,CASSLDRGYSGQYF,TGTGCCAGCAGCTTAGACAGGGGATACTCCGGGCAGTACTTC
TRBJ2-3,TRBD1,many,TRBV5-1,CASSLAAGGADTQYF,TGCGCCAGCAGCTTGGCGGCAGGGGGCGCAGATACGCAGTATTTT
TRBJ1-4,NA,many,TRBV5-5,CASSLDAGRLVEKLFF,TGTGCCAGCAGCTTGGATGCAGGGAGACTTGTTGAAAAACTGTTTTTT
TRBJ2-7,NA,many,TRBV5-1,CASTSGSSYEQYF,TGCGCCAGCACCTCCGGCAGCTCCTACGAGCAGTACTTC
TRBJ2-7,TRBD2,many,TRBV12-3/TRBV12-4,CASSFGGIAGGLEEQYF,TGTGCCAGCAGTTTTGGGGGGATAGCGGGAGGGCTTGAAGAGCAGTACTTC
TRBJ2-2,TRBD1,many,TRBV7-3,CASSLTTGLTGELFF,TGTGCCAGCAGCTTAACGACAGGGTTGACCGGGGAGCTGTTTTTT
TRBJ2-3,TRBD2,many,TRBV11-2,CASRGAGMTDTQYF,TGTGCCAGCAGGGGAGCGGGAATGACAGATACGCAGTATTTT
TRBJ1-2,NA,many,TRBV5-1,CASSLQVNYGYTF,TGCGCCAGCAGCTTACAGGTGAACTATGGCTACACCTTC
TRBJ1-3,TRBD1,medium-sized,TRBV27,CASSLSGGTAEFGNTIYF,TGTGCCAGCAGTTTATCGGGCGGGACAGCTGAATTTGGAAACACCATATATTTT
TRBJ2-2,TRBD2,many,TRBV20-1,CSARGASGSANTGELFF,TGCAGTGCCCGGGGGGCTAGCGGGAGCGCGAACACCGGGGAGCTGTTTTTT
TRBJ1-5,NA,many,TRBV20-1,CSASEGGAPVNQPQHF,TGCAGTGCTTCTGAAGGGGGGGCCCCGGTAAATCAGCCCCAGCATTTT
TRBJ2-3,NA,many,TRBV12-3/TRBV12-4,CASRRSTDTQYF,TGTGCCAGTCGAAGGAGCACAGATACGCAGTATTTT
TRBJ1-1,NA,many,TRBV6-5,CASSDKGGNTEAFF,TGTGCCAGCAGCGACAAGGGGGGTAATACTGAAGCTTTCTTT
TRBJ2-1,TRBD2,many,TRBV10-3,CAIRISGGSYNEQFF,TGTGCCATCAGGATTAGCGGGGGAAGCTACAATGAGCAGTTCTTC
TRBJ1-1,NA,many,TRBV12-3/TRBV12-4,CASTNGAYTEAFF,TGTGCCAGCACCAACGGGGCCTACACTGAAGCTTTCTTT
TRBJ2-1,NA,medium-sized,TRBV7-9,CASSLGGNHNEQFF,TGTGCCAGCAGCCTGGGCGGGAATCACAATGAGCAGTTCTTC
TRBJ1-2,NA,many,TRBV4-2,CASSQDKGRGTF,TGTGCCAGCAGCCAAGATAAGGGGAGGGGGACCTTC
TRBJ2-3,NA,many,TRBV4-1,CASSQGRGGTDTQYF,TGCGCCAGCAGCCAAGGACGCGGGGGCACAGATACGCAGTATTTT
TRBJ1-1,NA,many,TRBV6-5,CASSYGGNTEAFF,TGTGCCAGCAGTTACGGCGGGAACACTGAAGCTTTCTTT
TRBJ2-4,TRBD1,many,TRBV5-6,CASSLFTGTADIQYF,TGTGCCAGCAGCTTGTTTACCGGGACAGCGGACATTCAGTACTTC
TRBJ1-3,NA,many,TRBV20-1,CSARDLHSSPFAGNTIYF,TGCAGTGCTAGAGATTTACACAGTTCTCCCTTCGCGGGAAACACCATATATTTT
TRBJ2-3,NA,many,TRBV7-3,CASSQAYGGEGTDTQYF,TGTGCCAGCAGCCAGGCCTATGGGGGAGAGGGCACAGATACGCAGTATTTT
TRBJ2-1,NA,NA,TRBV20-1,CSNPPSVSSYNEQFF,TGCAGTAACCCCCCGAGCGTCAGCTCCTACAATGAGCAGTTCTTC
TRBJ2-7,TRBD1,many,TRBV11-1,CASSSGQVVSYEQYF,TGTGCCAGCAGCTCCGGACAGGTGGTCTCCTACGAGCAGTACTTC
TRBJ1-2,NA,many,TRBV7-2,CASSLEGGYGYTF,TGTGCCAGCAGCTTAGAGGGGGGCTATGGCTACACCTTC
TRBJ2-2,NA,many,TRBV20-1,CSARDARTDANTGELFF,TGCAGTGCTAGAGACGCAAGGACGGATGCGAACACCGGGGAGCTGTTTTTT
TRBJ2-1,NA,many,TRBV7-9,CASRRGPSYNEQFF,TGTGCCAGCCGCCGGGGACCCTCCTACAATGAGCAGTTCTTC